Listed below are T cell receptor beta chains from one sample, sequenced in a study of yellow fever vaccine responses in identical twins. Each CDR3 protein gets one entry after TCRdb re-called the RT-PCR reads with MiXCR. The sample includes under 20,000 distinct CDR3 sequences, roughly three quarters of them seen just once. Sample: T cells from blood (PBMCs), unsorted or a sorted subset (not recorded which), taken before or after yellow fever vaccination (not recorded which). All receptors derive from a woman under 30 who received the yellow fever vaccine. Each CDR3 is given without its conserved first and last residue.

v_gene	j_gene	CDR3aa
TRBV28	TRBJ2-3	ASSFKGTGTDTQY
TRBV20-1	TRBJ2-2	SAATGTSGSWGTGELF
TRBV4-1	TRBJ2-7	ASSQRGPFFYEQY
TRBV18	TRBJ1-2	ASSPVGGTGDYGYT
TRBV18	TRBJ2-2	ASSPLFVAGELF
TRBV3-1	TRBJ2-5	ASSQTGTGTRVTQY
TRBV27	TRBJ1-2	ASSSEGVYGYT
TRBV28	TRBJ1-5	ASSLKNQPQH
TRBV15	TRBJ2-1	ATSRGLQGTYNEQF
TRBV2	TRBJ1-5	ASRETGWSSNQPQH
TRBV12-3/TRBV12-4	TRBJ2-1	ASSSHGRNEQF
TRBV11-2	TRBJ2-2	ASSLGGAGLGTGELF
TRBV12-3/TRBV12-4	TRBJ1-5	ADLFRRTGSNQPQH
TRBV11-1	TRBJ2-3	ASSHPPWTSGSTDTQY
TRBV20-1	TRBJ2-1	SARDREHYNEQF
TRBV20-1	TRBJ2-1	SAGYLAGGDEQF
TRBV19	TRBJ2-1	ASSTPGGAPNEQF
TRBV28	TRBJ1-4	ASSLFEKLF